The 30 T cell receptor beta chains reported below all come from one sample, sequenced in a study of T cell responses to AZD1222 COVID-19 vaccine (dated by TCRdb to about 2021). The sample's time point label is to be understood as: about 28 days (+/-7) after the second vaccine dose. Libraries were built with the immunoSEQ multiplex PCR assay. Sourced from immuneACCESS, this table was stored by TCRdb with only in-frame sequences that have V and J called. A share of the clones is absent; for the studies checked, an unresolved V gene accounts for under half, and the remainder has no known explanation. The sample table holds roughly 160,000 clones, of which approximately 88% were seen once. The ten most abundant clones make up around 4.4% of the sample. The sample in question was peripheral blood, obtained 28 days after the second AZD1222 dose. All receptors derive from an adult who received the AZD1222 COVID-19 vaccine.

The J gene is TRBJ1-5, the V gene TRBV27; D possibly corresponds to TRBD1 (6 bases). Germline CDR1 is MNHEY and CDR2 is SMNVEV (reference sequence). Trimming removed 5 bases from V and 11 bases from J, with 19 bases in between. The CDR3 consists of 14 residues. In nucleotides, the CDR3 is TGTGCCAGCAGTCCCGGGGGGCCCCCACGATCCCAGCATTTT. Amino acid sequence: CASSPGGPPRSQHF.

V gene TRBV19 combines with J gene TRBJ2-6, with D tentatively TRBD2 (6 bases). Trimming left V 5 bases short and J 0 bases short, with 14 bases between. The CDR3 spans 17 residues. The germline V gene has CDR1 LNHDA and CDR2 SQIVND (reference sequence). The DNA for the CDR3 is TGTGCCAGTAGTGCAACGGGACTGGTCTCTGGGGCCAACGTCCTGACTTTC. Its translation is CASSATGLVSGANVLTF.

The chain uses TRBV5-1 and TRBJ2-6; D not resolved. This CDR3 is 17 amino acids long. CDR1 SGHRS and CDR2 YFSETQ come from the germline V gene. The V end lost 4 bases, the J end lost 0 bases, and 14 bases lay between the germline ends. The CDR3 DNA is TGCGCCAGCAGCCTGCTTAAATTAGGCTCTGGGGCCAACGTCCTGACTTTC. Translating it yields CASSLLKLGSGANVLTF.

This clone was picked up a small number of times. CDR3 sequence: CASSLEEQGVWDGYTF. The CDR3 DNA follows: TGTGCCAGCAGCTTAGAGGAGCAGGGGGTTTGGGATGGCTACACCTTC. This sequence joins TRBV7-4 and TRBJ1-2, with TRBD1 identical over 7 bases. Per germline, CDR1 SGHVT and CDR2 SQSDAQ. Trimming took 1 base from V and 6 from J; bases not matched to a gene: 11. CDR3 length equals 16 residues.

The chain recombines TRBV2 with TRBJ1-1; D gene unclear. The germline V gene has CDR1 SNHLY and CDR2 FYNNEI. With 4 bases removed from V and 3 bases from J, the gap between germline ends came to 12 bases. This CDR3 spans 14 amino acids. CDR3 sequence reads: CASSVEGWDTEAFF. Written as DNA, the CDR3 is TGTGCCAGCAGTGTGGAGGGATGGGACACTGAAGCTTTCTTT.

Only a few counts were recorded for this clone. The rearrangement links TRBV11-1 to TRBJ2-7; a weak D match, TRBD1 (6 bases). Trimming pared 6 bases from V and 2 bases from J, leaving 17 bases between. This CDR3 has 15 amino acids. The V gene's germline CDR1 is SGHAT and CDR2 FQDESV (reference sequence). CDR3 sequence: CASRGQTDGPYEQYF. The CDR3 nucleotides read TGTGCCAGCAGAGGACAGACCGATGGCCCCTACGAGCAGTACTTC.

The gene calls are TRBV12-3 or TRBV12-4 and TRBJ1-3; the D is unclear. This CDR3 region has 12 residues. V lost 6 bases and J lost 8, with 11 bases in between. CDR3 in DNA: TGTGCCAGCAGGTCAGGTGGGGACACCATATATTTT. Translated: CASRSGGDTIYF.

The chain combines TRBV10-2 with TRBJ2-1; 8 bases fit TRBD1. Germline loops: CDR1 WSHSY, CDR2 SAAADI. Germline trimming cut 6 bases from V and 0 bases from J; bases unmatched to any gene: 10. This CDR3 comprises 17 residues. The CDR3, as DNA: TGCGCCAGCAGGGGAGGACAGGGCAAGAGCTCCTACAATGAGCAGTTCTTC. Protein product: CASRGGQGKSSYNEQFF.

This chain uses TRBV4-2 with TRBJ1-5, with a weak D call TRBD1 (6 bases). The CDR3 contains 13 residues. Trimming took 5 bases from V and 3 from J, leaving 8 bases between them. Per germline, CDR1 LGHNA and CDR2 YNFKEQ. The CDR3 protein is CASSGQLNQPQHF. The CDR3 DNA reads TGTGCCAGCAGCGGACAGCTCAATCAGCCCCAGCATTTT.

The chain couples TRBV27 to TRBJ1-2; 9 positions match TRBD1. Germline assignment: CDR1 MNHEY and CDR2 SMNVEV (reference sequence). V trimming: 5 bases; J trimming: 5 bases; junction bases outside the gene matches: 3. The CDR3 is 13 amino acids. The CDR3 sequence: CASSATGGYGYTF. CDR3 in DNA: TGTGCCAGCAGTGCGACAGGGGGATATGGCTACACCTTC.

The chain combines TRBV6-1 with TRBJ2-7, with D unclear. V was clipped by 3 bases and J by 3 bases, with 12 bases between them. This CDR3 contains 14 residues. Germline V gene data show CDR1 as MNHNS and CDR2 as SASEGT. The CDR3 DNA follows: TGTGCCAGCAGTGATATGGGAAGACGCTACGAGCAGTACTTC. As protein: CASSDMGRRYEQYF.

This clone was counted a single time. In DNA, the CDR3 is TGTGCCAGCAGCCAAGCCCTTTTTGGATACTATGGCTACACCTTC. Residues: CASSQALFGYYGYTF. This chain joins TRBV3-1 (or the pseudogene TRBV3-2) and TRBJ1-2; no reliable D call. The CDR3 consists of 15 residues. Germline-derived CDR1 and CDR2 are LGHDT and YNNKEL (reference sequence). Trimming pared 1 base from V and 3 bases from J, leaving 12 bases between.

As DNA, the CDR3 is TGTGCCAGTAGCGCTCTGGAGGGGGCGGGTGGCTACACCTTC. Protein: CASSALEGAGGYTF. The V and J genes are TRBV19 and TRBJ1-2; 7 bases agree with TRBD1. Germline V lookup: CDR1 LNHDA, CDR2 SQIVND (reference sequence). CDR3 length: 14 amino acids. The V and J ends lost 6 bases and 7 bases, in that order; junction bases with no gene match: 11.

The chain couples TRBV30 to TRBJ2-3; no firm D call. Trimming cost V 5 bases and J 6 bases, with 12 bases left between them. CDR3 length: 12 amino acids. The germline gives CDR1 GTSNPN, CDR2 SVGIG (reference sequence). CDR3 region: CAWEPGGDTQYF. As DNA, the CDR3 is TGTGCCTGGGAGCCGGGTGGCGATACGCAGTATTTT.

This clone was seen only a few times. The chain is built from TRBV18 and TRBJ1-1; TRBD1 matches at 7 bases. The CDR3 contains 14 residues. CDR1 and CDR2 (germline): KGHSH, LQKENI. Losses at the gene ends were 5 bases for V and 3 bases for J; bases not matched to a gene: 6. The CDR3 reads CASSYDRVDTEAFF. CDR3 sequence (DNA): TGTGCCAGCTCATACGACAGGGTTGACACTGAAGCTTTCTTT.

V usage is TRBV18 and J usage is TRBJ1-2; D is undetermined. Trimming cost V 8 bases and J 0 bases, with 10 bases left between them. Germline V lookup: CDR1 KGHSH, CDR2 LQKENI. This CDR3 has 13 residues. CDR3 sequence reads: CASRVSANYGYTF. The CDR3, as DNA: TGTGCCAGCCGGGTCTCAGCTAACTATGGCTACACCTTC.

The sample holds a few counts of this clone. J is TRBJ2-3 and V is TRBV9, with 10 bases aligning to TRBD2. The germline gives CDR1 SGDLS, CDR2 YYNGEE. The CDR3 has 16 residues. Trimming took 4 bases from V and 2 from J; bases not matched to a gene: 7. CDR3 protein: CASSSNLAGVTDTQYF. In nucleotides, the CDR3 is TGTGCCAGCAGCTCCAATCTAGCGGGGGTCACAGATACGCAGTATTTT.

The J gene is TRBJ2-7, the V gene TRBV2; D may be TRBD1 or TRBD2 (5 bases each). The CDR3 covers 12 residues. CDR1 is SNHLY and CDR2 is FYNNEI in the germline V gene. The germline V and J ends were trimmed by 6 bases and 2 bases, with 8 bases remaining between them. The CDR3, as DNA: TGTGCCAGCAGGGGGGACCCCTACGAGCAGTACTTC. This encodes CASRGDPYEQYF.

This rearrangement joins TRBV19 to TRBJ1-2; D is possibly TRBD1 (6 bases). The CDR3 contains 15 residues. CDR1 is LNHDA, CDR2 SQIVND, per germline (reference sequence). Trimming removed 5 bases from V and 0 bases from J, with 13 bases in between. CDR3 sequence reads: CASSGWTATNYGYTF. The CDR3 nucleotides read TGTGCCAGTAGTGGCTGGACAGCCACTAACTATGGCTACACCTTC.

This chain connects TRBV6-6 to TRBJ1-1; no reliable D call. Per germline, CDR1 MNHNY and CDR2 SVGAGI (reference sequence). V was shortened by 5 bases and J by 7 bases, with 8 bases between the two germline ends. This CDR3 is built from 11 residues. This chain's CDR3 is CASSQTVEAFF. In DNA form, the CDR3 reads TGTGCCAGCAGTCAAACAGTTGAAGCTTTCTTT.

The CDR3 loop reads CASSGILSEKLFF. The CDR3 DNA reads TGTGCCAGCAGCGGTATATTGAGTGAAAAACTGTTTTTT. The chain joins TRBV9 to TRBJ1-4; no definite D call. Germline CDR1 and CDR2: SGDLS and YYNGEE. Between the trimmed V and J ends, which lost 3 bases and 7 bases, there was a span of 10 bases. The CDR3 loop spans 13 amino acids.

A remark on this clone: The identical CDR3 is also encoded by other nucleotide sequences in the sample. The V and J genes are TRBV19 and TRBJ2-7, with TRBD1 matching 10 bases. V gave up 4 bases and J gave up 1 base; unmatched junction bases: 4. Germline V gene sequence: CDR1 LNHDA, CDR2 SQIVND (reference sequence). This CDR3 has 15 residues. DNA for the CDR3: TGTGCCAGTAGTACCCCGGACAGGGGGTCCTACGAGCAGTACTTC. It yields the protein CASSTPDRGSYEQYF. The whole variable domain, filled in from reference TRBV19 and TRBJ2-7, reads DGGITQSPKYLFRKEGQNVTLSCEQNLNHDAMYWYRQDPGQGLRLIYYSQIVNDFQKGDIAEGYSVSREKKESFPLTVTSAQKNPTAFYLCASSTPDRGSYEQYFGPGTRLTVT.

The chain is built from TRBV5-4 and TRBJ1-4; D possibly corresponds to TRBD1 (5 bases). This CDR3 contains 13 residues. Trimming left V 10 bases short and J 7 bases short, with 17 bases between. The germline gives CDR1 SGHNT, CDR2 YYREEE (reference sequence). The CDR3 reads CACSGGGGEKLFF. The CDR3 bases are TGTGCCTGCTCCGGGGGGGGAGGTGAAAAACTGTTTTTT.

The V and J genes are TRBV5-1 and TRBJ1-1; perhaps TRBD1 as D (6 bases). Trimming shortened V by 0 bases and J by 1 base, and 7 bases separated the two germline ends. This CDR3 is 14 amino acids long. Germline V gene sequence: CDR1 SGHRS, CDR2 YFSETQ. The CDR3 coding sequence is TGCGCCAGCAGCTTGGAGGGACAGAACACTGAAGCTTTCTTT. Translating gives CASSLEGQNTEAFF.

This clone has only one observation. The chain employs TRBV6-5 and TRBJ2-3; tentative D call: TRBD2 (6 bases). Germline-derived CDR1 and CDR2 are MNHEY and SVGAGI. The CDR3 is 14 amino acids. V was cut by 2 bases and J by 2 bases, with 8 bases left in between. CDR3 amino acids: CASSYGGNTDTQYF. In nucleotides, the CDR3 is TGTGCCAGCAGTTACGGGGGGAACACAGATACGCAGTATTTT.

The chain employs TRBV7-2 and TRBJ1-1; D is possibly TRBD1 (6 bases). Trimming removed 4 bases at V and 6 bases at J, with 12 bases between. The germline V gene has CDR1 SGHTA and CDR2 FQGNSA. This CDR3 has 13 amino acids. CDR3 in amino acids: CASSSNRVSEAFF. In DNA, the CDR3 is TGTGCCAGCAGCTCCAACAGGGTATCTGAAGCTTTCTTT.

The chain carries TRBV20-1 and TRBJ2-7, with unresolved D. CDR1 DFQATT and CDR2 SNEGSKA come from the germline V gene (reference sequence). V lost 3 bases and J 3 bases, leaving 9 bases between the germline ends. The CDR3 extends over 12 amino acids. The CDR3 protein is CSASLSSYEQYF. In DNA, the CDR3 is TGCAGTGCTAGTCTCAGTAGCTACGAGCAGTACTTC.

The table lists this clone with a few counts. This chain links TRBV11-2 with TRBJ1-1, with a possible D match to TRBD1 (6 bases). V was clipped by 4 bases and J by 9 bases, with 12 bases between them. This CDR3 has 12 amino acids. Germline-derived CDR1 and CDR2 are SGHAT and FQNNGV. The CDR3 is CASSSNRVQAFF. In DNA form, the CDR3 reads TGTGCCAGCAGCTCTAACAGGGTTCAAGCTTTCTTT.

The CDR3 DNA follows: TGTGCCAGTATAAAGGCGGGGGGATTCACTGAAGCTTTCTTT. Amino acids: CASIKAGGFTEAFF. The chain recombines TRBV19 with TRBJ1-1; TRBD1 is a possible D gene (5 bases). Germline V CDR1 and CDR2: LNHDA, SQIVND (reference sequence). Trimming took off 7 bases at V and 4 bases at J, with 16 bases between the two ends. This CDR3 spans 14 amino acids.

The chain joins TRBV10-3 to TRBJ2-1; 10 positions agree with TRBD2. Germline assignment: CDR1 ENHRY and CDR2 SYGVKD. V lost 10 bases to trimming and J lost 5 bases; unmatched junction nucleotides: 8. The CDR3 is made up of 14 amino acids. CDR3 sequence: CATETSGSDNEQFF. DNA for the CDR3: TGTGCCACGGAGACTAGCGGGTCCGACAATGAGCAGTTCTTC.